These 7 T cell receptor beta chains originate from one sample sequenced in a study of early T cells in non-severe SARS-CoV-2 infection. TCRdb independently ran MiXCR on the 5' RACE reads; one entry per CDR3 protein. Of 85,000 to 100,000 distinct CDR3 sequences listed, 16% were seen once; the top ten hold 1.3%. Sequencing input: whole blood. The receptors shown here come from an adult who was a healthcare worker with PCR-confirmed SARS-CoV-2 infection or an uninfected control (not recorded which).

This clonotype appeared many times. This sequence joins TRBV27 and TRBJ1-5; D might be TRBD1 (5 bases). V was trimmed by 5 bases and J by 6 bases, leaving 8 bases between them. The CDR3 consists of 12 residues. Germline values: CDR1 MNHEY, CDR2 SMNVEV (reference sequence). The CDR3 DNA sequence: TGTGCCAGCAGTCCGGGGACTCAGCCCCAGCATTTT. It codes for CASSPGTQPQHF.

This clonotype was counted between two and nine times. V gene TRBV28 combines with J gene TRBJ2-4; D not resolved. In germline, CDR1 is MDHEN, CDR2 SYDVKM. The V end lost 6 bases, the J end lost 6 bases, and 18 bases lay between the germline ends. This CDR3 is built from 15 residues. The CDR3 DNA is TGTGCCAGCAGCCCCCGGTCCCAAGGTGGAAACATTCAGTACTTC. Its protein product is CASSPRSQGGNIQYF.

The sample holds many counts of this clonotype. The chain has TRBV7-8 and TRBJ2-2, with D perhaps matching TRBD2 (6 bases). Trimming removed 2 bases from V and 6 bases from J, with 16 bases in between. Germline CDR1 reads SGHVS; CDR2 reads FQNEAQ. The CDR3 extends over 16 amino acids. The CDR3 sequence: CASSLKTAGTAGELFF. The CDR3 DNA reads TGTGCCAGCAGCTTAAAGACGGCGGGGACGGCCGGGGAGCTGTTTTTT.

The chain is built from TRBV25-1 and TRBJ2-3; the D gene could be TRBD1 or TRBD2 (5 bases each). The CDR3 covers 15 residues. In germline, CDR1 is MGHDK, CDR2 SYGVNS. Trimming removed 10 bases from V and 2 bases from J, with 19 bases in between. In DNA form, the CDR3 reads TGTGCCACCATTCCAGGGACCCAGCTCACAGATACGCAGTATTTT. As protein: CATIPGTQLTDTQYF.

This chain uses TRBV20-1 with TRBJ2-2; D remains unclear. Germline V lookup: CDR1 DFQATT, CDR2 SNEGSKA (reference sequence). V was clipped by 6 bases and J by 4 bases, with 12 bases between them. This CDR3 is 13 amino acids long. The CDR3 DNA sequence: TGCAGTGCCAGGCCCCAAAGCACCGGGGAGCTGTTTTTT. Translating gives CSARPQSTGELFF.

V and J are TRBV7-2 and TRBJ1-4; D unresolved. The CDR3 consists of 15 residues. V lost 1 base to trimming and J lost 4 bases, with 10 bases between them. Germline CDR1 SGHTA, CDR2 FQGNSA. The CDR3 region has the DNA TGTGCCAGCAGCTTAGGTTCCCCGATTAATGAAAAACTGTTTTTT. Protein: CASSLGSPINEKLFF.

This clonotype was detected a few times. The chain couples TRBV5-1 to TRBJ2-1; 8 bases line up with TRBD2. CDR3 length: 17 amino acids. The J segment lost 2 bases and the V segment lost 2 bases, leaving 9 bases of the junction unmatched. Looked up from germline, CDR1 is SGHRS and CDR2 is YFSETQ. The CDR3 DNA reads as TGCGCCAGCAGCTTACCTCGGGGAGCGGGGGCCTACAATGAGCAGTTCTTC. It specifies CASSLPRGAGAYNEQFF.